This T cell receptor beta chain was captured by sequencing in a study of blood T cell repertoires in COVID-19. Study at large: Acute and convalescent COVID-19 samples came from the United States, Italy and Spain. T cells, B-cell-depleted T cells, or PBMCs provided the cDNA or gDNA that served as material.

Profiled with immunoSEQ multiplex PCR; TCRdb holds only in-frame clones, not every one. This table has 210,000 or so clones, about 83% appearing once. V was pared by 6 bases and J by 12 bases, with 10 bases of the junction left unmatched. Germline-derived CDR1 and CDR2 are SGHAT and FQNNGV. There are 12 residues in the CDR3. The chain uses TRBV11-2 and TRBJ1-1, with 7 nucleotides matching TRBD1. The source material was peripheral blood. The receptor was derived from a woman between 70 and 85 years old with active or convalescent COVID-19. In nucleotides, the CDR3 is TGTGCCAGCAGTCAAACAGGGGCGAAAACTTTCTTT. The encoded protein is CASSQTGAKTFF.